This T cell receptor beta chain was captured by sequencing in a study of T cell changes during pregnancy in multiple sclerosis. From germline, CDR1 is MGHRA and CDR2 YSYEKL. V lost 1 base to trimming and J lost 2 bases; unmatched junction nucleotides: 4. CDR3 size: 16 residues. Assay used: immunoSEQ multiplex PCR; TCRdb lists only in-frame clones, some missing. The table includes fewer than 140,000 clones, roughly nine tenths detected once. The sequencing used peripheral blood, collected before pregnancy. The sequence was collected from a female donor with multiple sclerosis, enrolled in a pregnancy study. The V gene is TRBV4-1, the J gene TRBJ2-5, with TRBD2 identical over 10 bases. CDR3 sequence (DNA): TGCGCCAGCAGCCAAGCACTTAGCGGGGGGCAAGAGACCCAGTACTTC. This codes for CASSQALSGGQETQYF.